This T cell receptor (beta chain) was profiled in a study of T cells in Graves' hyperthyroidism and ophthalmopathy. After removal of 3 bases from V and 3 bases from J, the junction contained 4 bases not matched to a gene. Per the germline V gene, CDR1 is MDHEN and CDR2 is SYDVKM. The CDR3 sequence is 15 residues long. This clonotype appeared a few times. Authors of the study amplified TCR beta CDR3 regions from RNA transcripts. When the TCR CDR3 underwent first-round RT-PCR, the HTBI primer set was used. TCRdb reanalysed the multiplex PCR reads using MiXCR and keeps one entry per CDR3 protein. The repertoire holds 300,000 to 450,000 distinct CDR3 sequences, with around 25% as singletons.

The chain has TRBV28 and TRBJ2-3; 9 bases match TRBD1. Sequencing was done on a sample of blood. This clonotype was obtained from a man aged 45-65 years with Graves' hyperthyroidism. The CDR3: CASSFPGQGTDTQYF. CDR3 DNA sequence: TGTGCCAGCAGTTTCCCGGGACAGGGAACAGATACGCAGTATTTT.